The rows below give T cell receptor beta chains drawn from one sample of a study of T cell responses to AZD1222 COVID-19 vaccine. Measured with immunoSEQ multiplex PCR; TCRdb has only the in-frame clones, and not every one. The sample holds under 250,000 clones, about 93% seen once. Here the sequenced sample was peripheral blood, taken on day 0 of MenACWY control vaccination. These receptors were collected from an adult in good health. Both conserved end residues are part of each CDR3. The D gene is left open where the match is weak. A clone size is listed for some rows: how often the clone was seen (once, few, many), or a class if it is expanded.

cdr3_length: 13
clone_size: .
v_call: TRBV5-1
d_call: .
j_call: TRBJ1-2
cdr3_aa: CASSPDNSIGYTF
cdr3_nt: TGCGCCAGCAGCCCCGACAACTCTATTGGCTACACCTTC

cdr3_length: 17
clone_size: .
v_call: TRBV4-3
d_call: .
j_call: TRBJ2-1
cdr3_aa: CASSQGRPANSYNEQFF
cdr3_nt: TGCGCCAGCAGCCAAGGGCGGCCAGCCAACTCCTACAATGAGCAGTTCTTC

cdr3_length: 15
clone_size: .
v_call: TRBV7-2
d_call: .
j_call: TRBJ2-1
cdr3_aa: CASSLGGRESQEQFF
cdr3_nt: TGTGCCAGCAGCTTAGGTGGCAGGGAATCTCAGGAGCAGTTCTTC

cdr3_length: 16
clone_size: .
v_call: TRBV24-1
d_call: TRBD1
j_call: TRBJ1-1
cdr3_aa: CATSGGPTGVATEAFF
cdr3_nt: TGTGCCACCAGTGGTGGACCTACAGGGGTTGCCACTGAAGCTTTCTTT

cdr3_length: 13
clone_size: .
v_call: TRBV7-9
d_call: .
j_call: TRBJ1-2
cdr3_aa: CASSRGVNYGYTF
cdr3_nt: TGTGCCAGCAGCAGGGGAGTAAATTATGGCTACACCTTC

cdr3_length: 13
clone_size: once
v_call: TRBV28
d_call: .
j_call: TRBJ1-2
cdr3_aa: CASSLLERGGYTF
cdr3_nt: TGTGCCAGCAGTTTACTTGAGAGAGGGGGCTACACCTTC

cdr3_length: 15
clone_size: .
v_call: TRBV5-8
d_call: .
j_call: TRBJ2-5
cdr3_aa: CASSLAMGVGETQYF
cdr3_nt: TGTGCCAGCAGCTTGGCTATGGGAGTCGGAGAGACCCAGTACTTC

cdr3_length: 11
clone_size: .
v_call: TRBV7-8
d_call: .
j_call: TRBJ1-1
cdr3_aa: CASSRDSEAFF
cdr3_nt: TGTGCCAGCAGCCGAGACTCTGAAGCTTTCTTT

cdr3_length: 13
clone_size: .
v_call: TRBV30
d_call: .
j_call: TRBJ1-1
cdr3_aa: CAGNFRGNTEAFF
cdr3_nt: TGTGCCGGAAACTTCAGGGGTAACACTGAAGCTTTCTTT

cdr3_length: 15
clone_size: .
v_call: TRBV2
d_call: .
j_call: TRBJ1-5
cdr3_aa: CASSETGFGNQPQHF
cdr3_nt: TGTGCCAGCAGTGAGACAGGTTTTGGCAATCAGCCCCAGCATTTT

cdr3_length: 13
clone_size: .
v_call: TRBV7-2
d_call: .
j_call: TRBJ1-1
cdr3_aa: CASSFIGRTEAFF
cdr3_nt: TGTGCCAGCAGCTTTATAGGCCGAACTGAAGCTTTCTTT

cdr3_length: 16
clone_size: .
v_call: TRBV5-4
d_call: TRBD2
j_call: TRBJ2-1
cdr3_aa: CASNPQVAGPGMEQFF
cdr3_nt: TGTGCCAGCAACCCTCAGGTAGCGGGTCCGGGCATGGAGCAGTTCTTC

cdr3_length: 14
clone_size: .
v_call: TRBV28
d_call: .
j_call: TRBJ1-6
cdr3_aa: CASSLNQGGSPLHF
cdr3_nt: TGTGCCAGCAGTTTAAACCAGGGAGGTTCACCCCTCCACTTT

cdr3_length: 13
clone_size: .
v_call: TRBV7-2
d_call: TRBD1
j_call: TRBJ2-7
cdr3_aa: CASTPDRGNEQYF
cdr3_nt: TGTGCCAGCACCCCGGACAGGGGCAACGAGCAGTACTTC

cdr3_length: 13
clone_size: once
v_call: TRBV6-2/TRBV6-3
d_call: .
j_call: TRBJ2-1
cdr3_aa: CASSYTGRREQFF
cdr3_nt: TGTGCCAGCAGTTACACCGGGCGTAGAGAGCAGTTCTTC

cdr3_length: 17
clone_size: once
v_call: TRBV19
d_call: TRBD1
j_call: TRBJ1-3
cdr3_aa: CASSITQTGRAGNTIYF
cdr3_nt: TGTGCCAGTAGTATCACTCAGACAGGGCGGGCTGGAAACACCATATATTTT

cdr3_length: 14
clone_size: .
v_call: TRBV3-1/TRBV3-2
d_call: .
j_call: TRBJ2-5
cdr3_aa: CASSRGQGLETQYF
cdr3_nt: TGTGCCAGCAGTCGGGGCCAGGGGCTTGAGACCCAGTACTTC

cdr3_length: 13
clone_size: .
v_call: TRBV2
d_call: .
j_call: TRBJ2-2
cdr3_aa: CASSETTTGELFF
cdr3_nt: TGTGCCAGCAGTGAAACTACCACCGGGGAGCTGTTTTTT

cdr3_length: 15
clone_size: .
v_call: TRBV19
d_call: TRBD1
j_call: TRBJ2-1
cdr3_aa: CASSIVGTGVNEQFF
cdr3_nt: TGTGCCAGTAGTATAGTAGGGACAGGGGTCAATGAGCAGTTCTTC

cdr3_length: 16
clone_size: .
v_call: TRBV30
d_call: TRBD1
j_call: TRBJ1-6
cdr3_aa: CAWGDRASSYNSPLHF
cdr3_nt: TGTGCCTGGGGAGACAGGGCTAGCTCCTATAATTCACCCCTCCACTTT

cdr3_length: 15
clone_size: .
v_call: TRBV27
d_call: .
j_call: TRBJ1-2
cdr3_aa: CASSLAGIPNYGYTF
cdr3_nt: TGTGCCAGCAGTTTGGCGGGGATTCCTAACTATGGCTACACCTTC

cdr3_length: 17
clone_size: .
v_call: TRBV27
d_call: TRBD1
j_call: TRBJ1-5
cdr3_aa: CASSPSARTGVNQPQHF
cdr3_nt: TGTGCCAGCAGTCCTAGTGCCCGGACAGGTGTAAATCAGCCCCAGCATTTT

cdr3_length: 16
clone_size: once
v_call: TRBV3-1/TRBV3-2
d_call: .
j_call: TRBJ2-6
cdr3_aa: CASSQSLNSGANVLTF
cdr3_nt: TGTGCCAGCAGCCAATCGCTTAACTCTGGGGCCAACGTCCTGACTTTC

cdr3_length: 10
clone_size: .
v_call: TRBV19
d_call: .
j_call: TRBJ1-1
cdr3_aa: CASLGPEAFF
cdr3_nt: TGTGCCAGTCTCGGGCCTGAAGCTTTCTTT

cdr3_length: 15
clone_size: .
v_call: TRBV3-1/TRBV3-2
d_call: .
j_call: TRBJ1-5
cdr3_aa: CASSQGGSSNQPQHF
cdr3_nt: TGTGCCAGCAGCCAGGGCGGGTCTTCAAATCAGCCCCAGCATTTT

cdr3_length: 14
clone_size: once
v_call: TRBV29-1
d_call: .
j_call: TRBJ1-1
cdr3_aa: CSVLQGNLNTEAFF
cdr3_nt: TGCAGCGTTCTACAGGGTAACCTGAACACTGAAGCTTTCTTT

cdr3_length: 22
clone_size: .
v_call: TRBV4-2
d_call: .
j_call: TRBJ2-5
cdr3_aa: CASSQEKVPSWRTNPPQETQYF
cdr3_nt: TGTGCCAGCAGCCAAGAGAAGGTTCCCTCTTGGAGGACTAACCCGCCTCAAGAGACCCAGTACTTC

cdr3_length: 15
clone_size: once
v_call: TRBV30
d_call: .
j_call: TRBJ2-2
cdr3_aa: CAWSAGTSYTGELFF
cdr3_nt: TGTGCCTGGAGTGCCGGCACCTCTTACACCGGGGAGCTGTTTTTT

cdr3_length: 17
clone_size: .
v_call: TRBV13
d_call: TRBD2
j_call: TRBJ2-1
cdr3_aa: CASSSTSGGRLVNEQFF
cdr3_nt: TGTGCCAGCAGCTCCACTAGCGGGGGCCGACTGGTCAATGAGCAGTTCTTC

cdr3_length: 15
clone_size: .
v_call: TRBV29-1
d_call: TRBD1
j_call: TRBJ1-1
cdr3_aa: CSVQGTGILNTEAFF
cdr3_nt: TGCAGCGTCCAAGGGACAGGGATACTGAACACTGAAGCTTTCTTT

cdr3_length: 16
clone_size: .
v_call: TRBV7-3
d_call: .
j_call: TRBJ1-1
cdr3_aa: CASSPRAQGGSTEAFF
cdr3_nt: TGTGCCAGCAGCCCGCGAGCCCAGGGCGGCAGCACTGAAGCTTTCTTT

cdr3_length: 12
clone_size: .
v_call: TRBV7-2
d_call: .
j_call: TRBJ2-3
cdr3_aa: CASSFGTDTQYF
cdr3_nt: TGTGCCAGCAGCTTCGGCACAGATACGCAGTATTTT

cdr3_length: 15
clone_size: .
v_call: TRBV5-4
d_call: TRBD2
j_call: TRBJ2-1
cdr3_aa: CAIQRAAGGRYEQFF
cdr3_nt: TGTGCCATCCAACGGGCGGCGGGGGGTCGCTATGAGCAGTTCTTC

cdr3_length: 15
clone_size: .
v_call: TRBV6-5
d_call: TRBD1
j_call: TRBJ1-2
cdr3_aa: CASSHTTGGNYGYTF
cdr3_nt: TGTGCCAGCAGTCACACGACAGGGGGCAACTATGGCTACACCTTC

cdr3_length: 13
clone_size: .
v_call: TRBV29-1
d_call: .
j_call: TRBJ2-5
cdr3_aa: CSVGQGEGETQYF
cdr3_nt: TGCAGCGTTGGCCAGGGTGAGGGAGAGACCCAGTACTTC

cdr3_length: 16
clone_size: .
v_call: TRBV15
d_call: .
j_call: TRBJ1-3
cdr3_aa: CATRRGDKRNGNTIYF
cdr3_nt: TGTGCCACCCGCCGGGGCGATAAAAGAAATGGAAACACCATATATTTT

cdr3_length: 15
clone_size: .
v_call: TRBV4-3
d_call: .
j_call: TRBJ1-3
cdr3_aa: CASSQSQGYGNTIYF
cdr3_nt: TGCGCCAGCAGCCAGTCACAGGGTTACGGAAACACCATATATTTT

cdr3_length: 14
clone_size: .
v_call: TRBV5-6
d_call: .
j_call: TRBJ1-1
cdr3_aa: CASSSWGGTREAFF
cdr3_nt: TGTGCCAGCAGCTCATGGGGTGGCACACGTGAAGCTTTCTTT

cdr3_length: 17
clone_size: .
v_call: TRBV20-1
d_call: .
j_call: TRBJ2-5
cdr3_aa: CSASGTAIRGIQETQYF
cdr3_nt: TGCAGTGCTAGTGGTACGGCCATTAGGGGGATCCAAGAGACCCAGTACTTC

cdr3_length: 11
clone_size: .
v_call: TRBV6-5
d_call: .
j_call: TRBJ1-2
cdr3_aa: CASSFPPGATF
cdr3_nt: TGTGCCAGCAGTTTCCCCCCAGGGGCCACCTTC

cdr3_length: 12
clone_size: .
v_call: TRBV5-4
d_call: .
j_call: TRBJ2-7
cdr3_aa: CASSRDNYEQYF
cdr3_nt: TGTGCCAGCAGCCGGGACAACTACGAGCAGTACTTC

cdr3_length: 12
clone_size: .
v_call: TRBV28
d_call: .
j_call: TRBJ1-5
cdr3_aa: CASSAPNQPQHF
cdr3_nt: TGTGCCAGCAGTGCCCCCAATCAGCCCCAGCATTTT

cdr3_length: 14
clone_size: once
v_call: TRBV5-6
d_call: .
j_call: TRBJ2-4
cdr3_aa: CASSYSGAKNIQYF
cdr3_nt: TGTGCCAGCAGCTACTCAGGGGCCAAAAACATTCAGTACTTC

cdr3_length: 12
clone_size: .
v_call: TRBV12-3/TRBV12-4
d_call: .
j_call: TRBJ2-7
cdr3_aa: CASSFRGYEQYF
cdr3_nt: TGTGCCAGCAGTTTTCGGGGCTACGAGCAGTACTTC

cdr3_length: 15
clone_size: .
v_call: TRBV5-6
d_call: TRBD1
j_call: TRBJ2-5
cdr3_aa: CASSLDDRGRETQYF
cdr3_nt: TGTGCCAGCAGCTTGGACGACAGGGGGCGAGAGACCCAGTACTTC

cdr3_length: 15
clone_size: .
v_call: TRBV5-1
d_call: .
j_call: TRBJ2-7
cdr3_aa: CASSEGRGVGYEQYF
cdr3_nt: TGCGCCAGCAGCGAGGGACGGGGAGTGGGATACGAGCAGTACTTC

cdr3_length: 15
clone_size: .
v_call: TRBV5-1
d_call: .
j_call: TRBJ2-2
cdr3_aa: CASSLDGPNTGELFF
cdr3_nt: TGCGCCAGCAGCTTGGATGGCCCGAACACCGGGGAGCTGTTTTTT

cdr3_length: 13
clone_size: .
v_call: TRBV5-1
d_call: .
j_call: TRBJ2-5
cdr3_aa: CASSPGQKETQYF
cdr3_nt: TGCGCCAGCAGCCCCGGGCAAAAAGAGACCCAGTACTTC